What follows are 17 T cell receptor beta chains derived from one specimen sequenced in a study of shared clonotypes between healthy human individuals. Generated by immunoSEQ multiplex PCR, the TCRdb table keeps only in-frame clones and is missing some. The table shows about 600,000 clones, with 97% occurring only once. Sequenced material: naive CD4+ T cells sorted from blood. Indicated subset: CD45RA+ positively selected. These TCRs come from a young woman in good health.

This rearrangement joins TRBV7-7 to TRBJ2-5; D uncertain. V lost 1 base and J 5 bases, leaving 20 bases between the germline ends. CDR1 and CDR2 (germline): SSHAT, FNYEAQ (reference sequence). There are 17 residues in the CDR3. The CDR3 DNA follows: TGTGCCAGCAGCTTAGTGCCCGGCGGTCCCACAACGGAGACCCAGTACTTC. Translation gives CASSLVPGGPTTETQYF.

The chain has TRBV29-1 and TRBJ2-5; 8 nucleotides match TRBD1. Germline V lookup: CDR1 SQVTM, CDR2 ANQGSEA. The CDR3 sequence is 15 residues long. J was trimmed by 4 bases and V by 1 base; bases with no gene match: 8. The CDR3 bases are TGCAGCGTTGAAGGCAGGGGGCGTCTCAGAGAGACCCAGTACTTC. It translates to CSVEGRGRLRETQYF. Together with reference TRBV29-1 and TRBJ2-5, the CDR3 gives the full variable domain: SAVISQKPSRDICQRGTSLTIQCQVDSQVTMMFWYRQQPGQSLTLIATANQGSEATYESGFVIDKFPISRPNLTFSTLTVSNMSPEDSSIYLCSVEGRGRLRETQYFGPGTRLLVL.

The CDR3 bases are TGTGCCAGTTCGGGGACAGGGACATCGCTTTACGAGCAGTACTTC. It is translated as CASSGTGTSLYEQYF. The V gene is TRBV28, the J gene TRBJ2-7; 9 bases map to TRBD1. The V segment lost 9 bases and the J segment 4 bases; nucleotides outside the gene matches: 13. This CDR3 is 15 amino acids long. From germline, CDR1 is MDHEN and CDR2 SYDVKM.

The CDR3 loop reads CASRQTGTYQPQHF. CDR3 in DNA: TGTGCCAGCAGGCAGACAGGGACCTATCAGCCCCAGCATTTT. The gene calls are TRBV28 and TRBJ1-5; 7 bases align to TRBD1. V shed 6 bases, J shed 5 bases, and the junction held 7 bases outside the gene matches. Germline loops: CDR1 MDHEN, CDR2 SYDVKM. The CDR3 consists of 14 residues.

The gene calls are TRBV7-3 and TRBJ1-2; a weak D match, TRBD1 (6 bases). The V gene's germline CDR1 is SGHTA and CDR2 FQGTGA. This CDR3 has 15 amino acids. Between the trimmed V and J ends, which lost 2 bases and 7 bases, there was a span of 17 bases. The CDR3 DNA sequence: TGTGCCAGCAGCTTAGCTCCAGGGGCCTCTACTGGCTACACCTTC. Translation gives CASSLAPGASTGYTF.

CDR3 DNA sequence: TGTGCCAGCAGACTGAATCAAGCGGGAGGGCCAGGTGAGCAGTTCTTC. This sequence encodes CASRLNQAGGPGEQFF. The chain couples TRBV7-2 to TRBJ2-1; 10 bases match TRBD2. J gave up 9 bases and V 6 bases, and 14 bases lay outside the gene matches. The CDR3 loop spans 16 amino acids. Germline CDR1 SGHTA, CDR2 FQGNSA.

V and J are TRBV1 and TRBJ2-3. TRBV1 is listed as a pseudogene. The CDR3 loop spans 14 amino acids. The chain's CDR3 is CTSSPGLELDTQYF. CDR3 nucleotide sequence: TGCACCAGCAGCCCTGGGCTAGAATTAGATACGCAGTATTTT.

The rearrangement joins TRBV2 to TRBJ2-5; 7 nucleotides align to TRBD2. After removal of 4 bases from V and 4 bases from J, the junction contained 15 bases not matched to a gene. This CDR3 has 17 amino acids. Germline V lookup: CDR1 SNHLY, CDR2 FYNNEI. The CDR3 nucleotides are TGTGCCAGCAGTGGAAAACGAGGACTAGTTTCTTTAGAGACCCAGTACTTC. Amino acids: CASSGKRGLVSLETQYF. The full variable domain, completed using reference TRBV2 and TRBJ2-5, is EPEVTQTPSHQVTQMGQEVILRCVPISNHLYFYWYRQILGQKVEFLVSFYNNEISEKSEIFDDQFSVERPDGSNFTLKIRSTKLEDSAMYFCASSGKRGLVSLETQYFGPGTRLLVL.

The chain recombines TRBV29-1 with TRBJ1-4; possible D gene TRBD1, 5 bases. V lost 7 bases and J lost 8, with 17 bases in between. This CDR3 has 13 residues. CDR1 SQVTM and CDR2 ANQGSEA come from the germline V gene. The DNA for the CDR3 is TGCAGCGCTTTGACACAGGAGTTCGAAAAACTGTTTTTT. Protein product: CSALTQEFEKLFF.

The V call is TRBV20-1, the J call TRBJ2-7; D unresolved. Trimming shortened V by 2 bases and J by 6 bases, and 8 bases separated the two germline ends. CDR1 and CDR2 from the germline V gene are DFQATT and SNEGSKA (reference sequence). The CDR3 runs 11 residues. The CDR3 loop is CSARTPPEQYF. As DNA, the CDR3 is TGCAGTGCTAGAACCCCCCCCGAGCAGTACTTC.

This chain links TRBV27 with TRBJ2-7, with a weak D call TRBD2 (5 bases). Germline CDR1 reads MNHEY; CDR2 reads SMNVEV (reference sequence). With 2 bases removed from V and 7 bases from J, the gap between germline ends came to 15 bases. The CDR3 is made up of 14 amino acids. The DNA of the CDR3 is TGTGCCAGCAGTTTACTTGGCGGCACGGGGGAGCAGTACTTC. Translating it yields CASSLLGGTGEQYF.

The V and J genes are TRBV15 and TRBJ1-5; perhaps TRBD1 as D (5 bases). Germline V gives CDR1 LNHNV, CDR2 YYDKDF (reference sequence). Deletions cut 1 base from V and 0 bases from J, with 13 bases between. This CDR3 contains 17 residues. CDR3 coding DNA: TGTGCCACCAGCAGAGGAATGACAGACGTTAGCAATCAGCCCCAGCATTTT. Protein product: CATSRGMTDVSNQPQHF.

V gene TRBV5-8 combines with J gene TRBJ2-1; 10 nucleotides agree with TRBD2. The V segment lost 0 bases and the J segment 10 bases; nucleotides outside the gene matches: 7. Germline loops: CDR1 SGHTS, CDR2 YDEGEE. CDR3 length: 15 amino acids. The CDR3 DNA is TGTGCCAGCAGCTTGGTACTAGCGGGGTCATACGAGCAGTTCTTC. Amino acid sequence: CASSLVLAGSYEQFF.

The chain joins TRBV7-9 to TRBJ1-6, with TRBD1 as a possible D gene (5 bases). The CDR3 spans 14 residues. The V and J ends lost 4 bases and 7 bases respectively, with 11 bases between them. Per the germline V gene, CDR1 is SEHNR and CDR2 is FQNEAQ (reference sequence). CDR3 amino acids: CASSSGGANSPLHF. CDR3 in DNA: TGTGCCAGCAGCTCAGGAGGGGCCAATTCACCCCTCCACTTT.

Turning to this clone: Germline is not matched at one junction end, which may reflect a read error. CDR3 coding DNA: TGTGCCATCAGTGAGTCGAGGGGGGCCTATGGCTACACCTTC. Translated: CAISESRGAYGYTF. The V gene is TRBV6-5, the J gene TRBJ1-2, with D tentatively TRBD1 (6 bases). CDR1 is MNHEY, CDR2 SVGAGI, per germline. The CDR3 runs to 14 residues.

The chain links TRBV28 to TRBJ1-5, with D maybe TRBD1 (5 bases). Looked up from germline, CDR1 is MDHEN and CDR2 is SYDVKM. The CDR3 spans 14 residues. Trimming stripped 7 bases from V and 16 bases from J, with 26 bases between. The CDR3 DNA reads TGTGCCAGCAACATCCCCTGGGACCCCTCGATAAAACATTTT. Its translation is CASNIPWDPSIKHF.

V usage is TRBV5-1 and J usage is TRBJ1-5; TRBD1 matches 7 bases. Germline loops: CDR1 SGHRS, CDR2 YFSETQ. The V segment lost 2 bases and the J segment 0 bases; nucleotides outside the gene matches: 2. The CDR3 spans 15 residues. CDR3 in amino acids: CASSFGDSSNQPQHF. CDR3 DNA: TGCGCCAGCAGCTTCGGGGACAGTAGCAATCAGCCCCAGCATTTT.